Listed below are T cell receptor beta chains from one sample, sequenced in a study of post-analysis software for immune sequencing data. One entry per CDR3 protein results from TCRdb running MiXCR on the PCR reads. This table holds almost 700,000 distinct CDR3 sequences, 55% to 60% found once. Sequencing was performed on blood. Receptors were obtained from a girl aged 2 to 10 with multiple sclerosis. Both conserved end residues are part of each CDR3. A D gene is named only where the DNA matches it firmly. A row's size may be missing; if present it is once, few, many or a size class.

TRBV2	NA	NA	TRBJ2-5	TGTGCCAGCACTGGGGGGGCACAGACCCAGTACTTC	CASTGGAQTQYF
TRBV4-1	NA	few	TRBJ2-6	TGCGCCAGCAGCCAAGGTCAAGGACCCCTATCTGGGGCCAACGTCCTGACTTTC	CASSQGQGPLSGANVLTF
TRBV9	NA	NA	TRBJ2-7	TGTGCCAGCAGCGCCTCCGTGGACTTGTTCTACGAGCAGTACTTC	CASSASVDLFYEQYF
TRBV6-2/TRBV6-3	NA	NA	TRBJ1-1	TGTGCCAGCAGCCCCCGACAAAAGGACTCGGCTTTCTTT	CASSPRQKDSAFF
TRBV5-1	TRBD1	NA	TRBJ1-2	TGCGCCAGCAGGCCACCTTGGACAGGGGAGAACTATGGCTACACCTTC	CASRPPWTGENYGYTF
TRBV5-1	TRBD1	NA	TRBJ1-1	TGCGCCGGCAGCTTGGGACAGGGGTCGAACACTGAAGCTTTCTTT	CAGSLGQGSNTEAFF
TRBV20-1	NA	NA	TRBJ2-1	TGCAGTGCTAGAGATCGTCTCTACAATGAGCAGTTGTTC	CSARDRLYNEQLF
TRBV12-3/TRBV12-4	NA	NA	TRBJ2-3	TGTGCCAGCAGTCAGCTAGCGTCAGATACGCAGTATTTT	CASSQLASDTQYF
TRBV19	NA	NA	TRBJ2-5	TGTGCCAGTAGAACAGCAGCCCAAGAGACCCAGTACTTC	CASRTAAQETQYF
TRBV9	TRBD1	NA	TRBJ2-3	TGTGCCAGCAGCGTAACGGGACAGCGAAGTAAAACAGATACGCAGTATTTT	CASSVTGQRSKTDTQYF
TRBV10-3	TRBD1	NA	TRBJ1-1	TGTGCCATCAGTGCGATTAAGGGGGCGATCGCTGAAGCTTTCTTT	CAISAIKGAIAEAFF
TRBV4-2	TRBD1	NA	TRBJ1-2	TGTGCCAGCAGCCAAGTCCCAAAGCCCCGGGACAGAACTAACTATGGCTACACCTTC	CASSQVPKPRDRTNYGYTF
TRBV4-1	NA	NA	TRBJ2-4	TGCGCCAGCAGCCAAGAGGACGCAGGTCACATTCAGTACTTC	CASSQEDAGHIQYF
TRBV9	TRBD1	once	TRBJ2-7	TGTGCCAGCAGCCCACGGGGACAGTACAATGAGCAGTACTTC	CASSPRGQYNEQYF
TRBV6-1	NA	NA	TRBJ1-2	TGTGCCAGCAGTGAAGCTGAGATCTATGGTTACACCTTC	CASSEAEIYGYTF
TRBV5-1	TRBD2	NA	TRBJ2-3	TGCGCCAGCAGCGGCACTAGCGGGGGAGCAGATACGCAGTATTTT	CASSGTSGGADTQYF
TRBV29-1	NA	few	TRBJ2-3	TGCACCGTCGGTGAATCTGCGCAGTATTTT	CTVGESAQYF
TRBV29-1	NA	NA	TRBJ2-1	TGCAGCGTTCCGGGAAATCTAAGAGGGGAGCAGTTCTTC	CSVPGNLRGEQFF
TRBV29-1	NA	few	TRBJ1-2	TGCAGCGTTGATGAGGGCAACTATGGCTACACCTTC	CSVDEGNYGYTF
TRBV24-1	NA	NA	TRBJ1-1	TGTGCCACCAGTGATCCAGGCAAAGGACAAACTGAAGCTTTCTTT	CATSDPGKGQTEAFF
TRBV2	NA	NA	TRBJ2-7	TGTGCCAGCAGGCGCGAACTAGTGAACTCCTACGAGCAGTACTTC	CASRRELVNSYEQYF
TRBV7-9	TRBD2	NA	TRBJ2-1	TGTGCCAGCAGCCCCCGGGACTACTCCTACAATGAGCAGTTCTTC	CASSPRDYSYNEQFF
TRBV20-1	TRBD2	once	TRBJ2-7	TGCAGTGCTAGAGATTTAGCAGCGGGAGTGCCGGGGGGGCAGTACTTC	CSARDLAAGVPGGQYF
TRBV28	TRBD1	few	TRBJ1-1	TGTGCCAGCAGTTTCCAGGTGGACGGGACAGGGGGCGCTAATACTGAAGCTTTCTTT	CASSFQVDGTGGANTEAFF
TRBV20-1	NA	once	TRBJ2-1	TGCAGTGCTAGAGGGACCCGGAGTCGGAGTTACAATGAGCAGTTCTTC	CSARGTRSRSYNEQFF
TRBV4-3	NA	NA	TRBJ1-6	TGCGCCAGCAGCCAAGTAGTCCCGGGACATGATAATTCACCCCTCCACTTT	CASSQVVPGHDNSPLHF
TRBV5-4	NA	few	TRBJ2-1	TGTGCCGTCAAACAGCGTAATGAGCAGTTCTTC	CAVKQRNEQFF
TRBV6-2/TRBV6-3	NA	NA	TRBJ1-5	TGTGCCAGCAGCGTGAGGTGGGGCTCCCAGCATTTT	CASSVRWGSQHF
TRBV10-3	TRBD1	NA	TRBJ1-2	TGTGCCATCAGTGGAGACAGGGTAGCCGACTATGGCTACACCTTC	CAISGDRVADYGYTF
TRBV20-1	TRBD1	NA	TRBJ1-2	TGCAGCATCCCCCAGGGGGGCGGCTACACCTTC	CSIPQGGGYTF
TRBV6-2/TRBV6-3	NA	NA	TRBJ2-3	TGTGCCAGCAGTTACTCGATGACAGATACGCAGTATTTT	CASSYSMTDTQYF
TRBV28	NA	NA	TRBJ2-7	TGTGCCAGCAGTCCCGCAACGACAGGGAGGGACGAGCAGTACTTC	CASSPATTGRDEQYF
TRBV29-1	NA	few	TRBJ2-1	TGCAGCGATCGGCCGGCGGGATGGTACAATGAGCAGTTCTTC	CSDRPAGWYNEQFF
TRBV6-2/TRBV6-3	NA	NA	TRBJ2-1	TGTGCCAGCAGAACCGACAGGTACAATGAGCAGTTCTTC	CASRTDRYNEQFF
TRBV7-9	TRBD2	few	TRBJ2-1	TGTGCCAGCAGCTTAGGGGAGGGCAGACACAATGAGCAGTTCTTC	CASSLGEGRHNEQFF
TRBV5-1	TRBD2	few	TRBJ2-5	TGCGCCAGCAGCGGGACTAGCGGGCCCGAGACCCAGTACTTC	CASSGTSGPETQYF
TRBV28	NA	once	TRBJ2-3	TGTGCCAGCAGTTGGGCCCCGGGGGGCGGGACTAGCACAGATACGCAGTATTTT	CASSWAPGGGTSTDTQYF
TRBV20-1	NA	NA	TRBJ2-5	TGCAGTGCTAGAGAGTTCCGCGCTGGAGAGCAGTACTTC	CSAREFRAGEQYF
TRBV10-2	TRBD2	NA	TRBJ2-3	TGCGCCAGCAGGGGTCCCCTGGGCTCCTTAGCGGGGGCAGATACGCAGTATTTT	CASRGPLGSLAGADTQYF
TRBV6-2/TRBV6-3	NA	NA	TRBJ1-5	TGTGCCAGCAGTCGACAGTTCAATCAGCCCCAGCATTTT	CASSRQFNQPQHF
TRBV18	NA	NA	TRBJ2-1	TGTGCCAGCTCACCCGGGACATGGAAGGTCAATGAGCAGTTCTTC	CASSPGTWKVNEQFF
TRBV29-1	TRBD2	few	TRBJ2-1	TGCAGCGCACAACTACTAGCGGGAGGGGGCAATGAGCAGTTCTTC	CSAQLLAGGGNEQFF
TRBV5-1	NA	few	TRBJ2-7	TGCGCCAGCAGCTTCTCGCCGACCTACGAGCAGTACTTC	CASSFSPTYEQYF
TRBV7-2	NA	NA	TRBJ2-4	TGTGCCAGCAGCCAACCGCACGGCAAAAACATTCAGTACTTC	CASSQPHGKNIQYF
TRBV13	TRBD2	few	TRBJ2-1	TGTGCCAGCAGCAAATACACTCGGACTAGCGGGAGAGGCTCCTACAATGAGCAGTTCTTC	CASSKYTRTSGRGSYNEQFF
TRBV5-1	NA	NA	TRBJ2-7	TGCGCCAGCAGCTGGGGCACGACCAGCTCCTACGAGCAGTACTTC	CASSWGTTSSYEQYF
TRBV20-1	NA	once	TRBJ2-3	TGCAGTGCTAGATCGGATAGCGGTCCTAGCACAGATACGCAGTATTTT	CSARSDSGPSTDTQYF
TRBV12-3/TRBV12-4	NA	NA	TRBJ2-5	TGTGCCAGCAGTTCCGGACAGAAAGAGACCCAGTACTTC	CASSSGQKETQYF
TRBV6-2/TRBV6-3	TRBD1	NA	TRBJ1-2	TGTGCCAGCAGTTACCCCGTCAGGGGACAGGGTAACTATGGCTACACCTTC	CASSYPVRGQGNYGYTF
TRBV20-1	NA	NA	TRBJ1-5	TGCAGTGCTAGAGGTTTGGGCGCTACGCCCCAGCATTTT	CSARGLGATPQHF
TRBV18	TRBD1	NA	TRBJ1-1	TGTGCCAGCTCACTGGGACAGGCTTTGTCTCCCACTGAAGCTTTCTTT	CASSLGQALSPTEAFF
TRBV12-3/TRBV12-4	NA	NA	TRBJ2-7	TGTGCCAGCAGACAGGGAAACTCCTACGAGCAGTACTTC	CASRQGNSYEQYF
TRBV7-9	TRBD1	NA	TRBJ1-2	TGTGCCAGCAGCTTGAGGGGTAAAACAGGGGACGTGATCTATGGCTACACCTTC	CASSLRGKTGDVIYGYTF
TRBV21-1	NA	NA	TRBJ1-5	TGTGCCAGCAGCAAAGTTGTAAGGGTATCCAATCAGCCCCAGCATTTT	CASSKVVRVSNQPQHF
TRBV29-1	NA	few	TRBJ2-1	TGCAGCGTTGCGGGAGTAATATCCTACAATGAGCAGTTCTTC	CSVAGVISYNEQFF
TRBV7-8	NA	few	TRBJ2-7	TGTGCCAGCAGCTTAGGAATAGGGGGGCCTTACGAGCAGTACTTC	CASSLGIGGPYEQYF
TRBV2	TRBD2	NA	TRBJ2-3	TGTGCCAGCAGTGATGCTAGCGGGGGGGATACGCAGTATTTT	CASSDASGGDTQYF